A single sample gave rise to the 2 T cell receptor beta chains below, sequenced in a study of control samples from healthy donors and cancer patients. Clones were sequenced by immunoSEQ multiplex PCR, and TCRdb holds only the in-frame ones, with some missing. The sample contains about 75,000 clones, more than 75% of which appear only once. Sequencing used blood. The receptor source for this set is a man in his fifties in good health.

V gene TRBV29-1 combines with J gene TRBJ2-5; D may be TRBD2 (6 bases). With 4 bases removed from V and 1 base from J, the gap between germline ends came to 10 bases. The CDR3 consists of 13 residues. In germline, CDR1 is SQVTM, CDR2 ANQGSEA. CDR3 nucleotide sequence: TGCAGCGTTGGTCTGGGGGGCCAAGAGACCCAGTACTTC. This translates into CSVGLGGQETQYF.

The rearrangement links TRBV12-3 or TRBV12-4 to TRBJ2-5, with D maybe TRBD2 (6 bases). Trimming pared 7 bases from V and 2 bases from J, leaving 11 bases between. CDR3 size: 13 residues. CDR3 nucleotide sequence: TGTGCCAGCACCTTGGGGGGACAAGAGACCCAGTACTTC. Translated: CASTLGGQETQYF.